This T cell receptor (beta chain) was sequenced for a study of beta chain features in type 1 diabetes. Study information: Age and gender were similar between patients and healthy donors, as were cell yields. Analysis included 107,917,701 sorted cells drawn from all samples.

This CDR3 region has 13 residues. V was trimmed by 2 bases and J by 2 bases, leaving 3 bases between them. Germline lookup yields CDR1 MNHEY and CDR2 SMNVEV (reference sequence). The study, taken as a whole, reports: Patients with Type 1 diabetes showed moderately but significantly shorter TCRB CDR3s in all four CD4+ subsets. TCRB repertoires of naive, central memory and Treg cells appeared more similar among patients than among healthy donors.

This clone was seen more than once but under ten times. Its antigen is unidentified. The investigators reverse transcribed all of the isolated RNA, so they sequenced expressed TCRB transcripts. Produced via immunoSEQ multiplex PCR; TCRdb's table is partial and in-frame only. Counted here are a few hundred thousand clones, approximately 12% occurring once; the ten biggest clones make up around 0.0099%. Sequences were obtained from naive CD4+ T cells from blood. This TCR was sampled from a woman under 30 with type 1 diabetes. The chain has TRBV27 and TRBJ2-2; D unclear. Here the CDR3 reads CASSLRNTGELFF. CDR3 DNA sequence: TGTGCCAGCAGTTTACGTAACACCGGGGAGCTGTTTTTT.